One and the same sample provided the 21 T cell receptor beta chains below, sequenced in a study of blood T cells in healthy people across ages. A J-beta primer mix and a sample-barcoded 5' primer were used in a second PCR of roughly 6 to 12 cycles. TCRdb re-called the 5' RACE reads through MiXCR, storing one row per CDR3 protein. This sample yields roughly 640,000 distinct CDR3 sequences, of which approximately 30% are seen a single time; approximately 15% belongs to the top ten. Sequencing was done on a sample of blood. Every receptor here comes from an elderly woman in good health.

This clonotype was observed at least ten times. A much larger clone differs from this one at a single base, so this may be a read error. The V and J genes are TRBV12-3 or TRBV12-4 and TRBJ2-3; 7 bases are shared with TRBD1. The CDR3 sequence is 13 residues long. The CDR3 is CASTRDSTDAQYF. In nucleotides, the CDR3 is TGTGCCAGCACCCGGGACAGCACAGATGCGCAGTATTTT.

This clonotype was counted at least ten times. The V and J genes are TRBV5-1 and TRBJ2-7; D might be TRBD1 (5 bases). Germline CDR1 is SGHRS and CDR2 is YFSETQ. V dropped 4 bases and J dropped 3 bases, with 17 bases sitting between them. CDR3 length equals 15 residues. The CDR3 DNA follows: TGCGCCAGCAGCCCAAGACAGAGCCCTGGCTACGAGCAGTACTTC. Amino acids: CASSPRQSPGYEQYF.

In this sample, this clonotype turned up a few times. CDR3 sequence: CASSYVLAETQYF. In DNA form, the CDR3 reads TGTGCCAGCAGTTACGTGTTGGCAGAGACCCAGTACTTC. V is TRBV6-5 and J is TRBJ2-5; D gene ambiguous. Trimming took off 2 bases at V and 4 bases at J, with 8 bases between the two ends. The CDR3 covers 13 residues. In germline, CDR1 is MNHEY, CDR2 SVGAGI.

The V and J genes are TRBV7-6 and TRBJ2-1; the match to TRBD2 covers 9 bases. This CDR3 comprises 19 residues. The V segment lost 5 bases and the J segment 6 bases; nucleotides outside the gene matches: 20. Germline CDR1 SGHVS, CDR2 FNYEAQ. The CDR3 sequence: CASSVPGLAFKSDRNEQFF. The CDR3 coding sequence is TGTGCCAGCAGCGTCCCGGGACTAGCCTTTAAAAGCGATCGCAATGAGCAGTTCTTC.

The table lists this clonotype with many counts. CDR3 nucleotides: TGTGCCAGCAGCACACGACTAGCGGGAGACCAAGAGACCCAGTACTTC. Translating it yields CASSTRLAGDQETQYF. This chain joins TRBV13 and TRBJ2-5; 12 bases match TRBD2. The V and J ends lost 5 bases and 0 bases, in that order; junction bases with no gene match: 4. CDR1 and CDR2 from the germline V gene are PRHDT and FYEKMQ (reference sequence). The CDR3 contains 16 residues.

In its sample, this clonotype was seen many times. CDR3 coding DNA: TGTGCCAGCAGTTTTTCCAGGGGCGGTACCTACGAGCAGTACTTC. Its translation is CASSFSRGGTYEQYF. The chain has TRBV12-3 or TRBV12-4 and TRBJ2-7, with a weak D call TRBD1 (6 bases). Trimming removed 3 bases from V and 2 bases from J, with 14 bases in between. The CDR3 runs to 15 residues.

About this clonotype: A read error may be the cause here, since a much bigger clone is one base away. V is TRBV6-5 and J is TRBJ1-4, with D perhaps TRBD1 (5 bases). Trimming removed 5 bases at V and 9 bases at J, with 19 bases between. The CDR3 sequence is 15 residues long. Germline V gene lookup returns CDR1 MNHEY and CDR2 SVGAGI. The chain's CDR3 is CASSTRGHSVQKLFF. The CDR3 DNA sequence: TGTGCCAGCAGTACACGGGGCCACAGCGTCCAAAAACTGTTTTTT.

This clonotype was detected ten times or more. This rearrangement joins TRBV7-9 to TRBJ1-1, with D possibly matching TRBD1 (6 bases). CDR1 is SEHNR and CDR2 is FQNEAQ in the germline V gene (reference sequence). The CDR3 is 19 residues long. Trimming removed 0 bases from V and 0 bases from J, with 20 bases in between. The chain's CDR3 is CASSLAVGVQGQMNTEAFF. Written as DNA, the CDR3 is TGTGCCAGCAGCTTAGCGGTGGGGGTTCAGGGGCAGATGAACACTGAAGCTTTCTTT.

As for this clonotype: This may be a read error: a much more frequent sequence differs by one nucleotide. This rearrangement joins TRBV6-1 to TRBJ1-6; no clear D gene. Germline V CDR1 and CDR2: MNHNS, SASEGT. The CDR3 loop spans 14 amino acids. CDR3 residues: CASSAEGIGSPRHF. The CDR3 region has the DNA TGTGCCAGCAGTGCGGAGGGAATCGGCTCACCCCGCCACTTT.

V gene TRBV20-1 combines with J gene TRBJ2-1; TRBD1 agrees at 7 bases. The germline V gene has CDR1 DFQATT and CDR2 SNEGSKA (reference sequence). The CDR3 totals 14 residues. Unmatched junction bases numbered 5, after V lost 6 bases and J lost 0 bases. The CDR3 DNA is TGCAGTGCCTCCGGGGACAGCTCCTACAATGAGCAGTTCTTC. Translation gives CSASGDSSYNEQFF.

This clonotype was observed at least ten times. The chain employs TRBV20-1 and TRBJ2-1, with D perhaps matching TRBD2 (5 bases). Germline V lookup: CDR1 DFQATT, CDR2 SNEGSKA (reference sequence). Trimming removed 1 base at V and 1 base at J, with 11 bases between. The CDR3 runs to 15 residues. The CDR3 nucleotides are TGCAGTGCTAGAGGGAGCTGGGAGTCCTACAATGAGCAGTTCTTC. This codes for CSARGSWESYNEQFF.

This clonotype showed up many times. The CDR3 here is CSARNQGEPYNSPLHF. CDR3 bases: TGCAGTGCTAGAAACCAGGGTGAACCCTATAATTCACCCCTCCACTTT. The chain is built from TRBV20-1 and TRBJ1-6; maybe TRBD1 (5 bases). CDR1 is DFQATT and CDR2 is SNEGSKA in the germline V gene (reference sequence). Trimming took 2 bases from V and 2 from J, leaving 13 bases between them. The CDR3 covers 16 residues.

This clonotype was detected only a few times. The chain employs TRBV6-1 and TRBJ2-6; D ambiguous. Germline CDR1 MNHNS, CDR2 SASEGT. The CDR3 is 13 amino acids. V lost 7 bases to trimming and J lost 9 bases, with 13 bases between them. The CDR3 here is CASTPSTSNVLTF. CDR3 sequence (DNA): TGTGCCAGCACGCCCTCCACGAGCAACGTCCTGACTTTC.

Regarding this clonotype: A much larger clone lies a single base off, so this may be a read error. V usage is TRBV6-6 and J usage is TRBJ2-3; 8 positions match TRBD1. This CDR3 spans 15 amino acids. CDR1 is MNHNY, CDR2 SVGAGI, per germline (reference sequence). CDR3 nucleotides: TGTGTCAGCAGCTTCGGACAGGGCTTCACAGATACGCAGTATTTT. Its protein is CVSSFGQGFTDTQYF.

At least ten counts were recorded for this clonotype. The J gene is TRBJ2-7, the V gene TRBV27; 8 bases match TRBD2. Germline V gene data show CDR1 as MNHEY and CDR2 as SMNVEV (reference sequence). CDR3 length: 14 residues. The V gene end was trimmed by 3 bases and the J gene end by 2 bases; junction bases not matched to a gene: 3. This CDR3 reads CASSFSGATYEQYF. The CDR3 bases are TGTGCCAGCAGTTTTAGCGGGGCGACCTACGAGCAGTACTTC.

This clonotype was seen repeatedly, ten times or more. The rearrangement links TRBV6-2 or TRBV6-3 to TRBJ1-1, with a weak D call TRBD1 (6 bases). V lost 2 bases to trimming and J lost 5 bases, with 12 bases between them. The germline gives CDR1 MNHEY, CDR2 SVGEGT. The CDR3 has 14 residues. The CDR3 region is CASSYEQGFTEAFF. CDR3 bases: TGTGCCAGCAGTTACGAACAGGGTTTTACTGAAGCTTTCTTT.

This clonotype showed up just a few times. The CDR3 sequence: CASSLTVGPANTGELFF. In DNA, the CDR3 is TGTGCCAGCAGCTTGACCGTTGGACCAGCGAACACCGGGGAGCTGTTTTTT. The chain couples TRBV5-6 to TRBJ2-2; no reliable D call. V was trimmed by 1 base and J by 0 bases, leaving 13 bases between them. Germline CDR1 is SGHDT and CDR2 is YYEEEE. This CDR3 has 17 amino acids.

The genes are TRBV11-3 and TRBJ1-5, with 7 bases fitting TRBD1. The CDR3 is 18 amino acids. Unmatched junction bases numbered 13, after V lost 1 base and J lost 4 bases. Per the germline V gene, CDR1 is SGHNT and CDR2 is YENEEA. CDR3 in amino acids: CASSLGPLGTVSNQPQHF. Written as DNA, the CDR3 is TGTGCCAGCAGCTTAGGCCCCCTCGGGACAGTCTCTAATCAGCCCCAGCATTTT.

This clonotype was picked up a small number of times. The V and J genes are TRBV6-6 and TRBJ2-2; 8 bases agree with TRBD1. CDR1 and CDR2 (germline): MNHNY, SVGAGI (reference sequence). V was pared by 4 bases and J by 3 bases, with 7 bases of the junction left unmatched. The CDR3 is made up of 16 amino acids. The DNA for the CDR3 is TGTGCCAGCAGTTCCAGGACAGGGCAGGACACCGGGGAGCTGTTTTTT. Protein sequence: CASSSRTGQDTGELFF.

This clonotype has ten or more counts. The genes are TRBV25-1 and TRBJ2-5; 8 positions agree with TRBD1. Germline V gene data show CDR1 as MGHDK and CDR2 as SYGVNS. V lost 4 bases and J lost 7; bases outside the gene matches: 5. This CDR3 is built from 13 residues. Here the CDR3 reads CASSGTGKWTQYF. The CDR3 DNA is TGTGCCAGCAGTGGGACAGGGAAATGGACCCAGTACTTC.

This CDR3 reads CASSRIFSYNEQFF. CDR3 DNA sequence: TGTGCCAGCAGTCGCATATTCTCCTACAATGAGCAGTTCTTC. The V call is TRBV7-2, the J call TRBJ2-1; D uncertain. Trimming left V 6 bases short and J 0 bases short, with 9 bases between. Germline V gives CDR1 SGHTA, CDR2 FQGNSA. CDR3 length: 14 amino acids.